These 10 T cell receptor beta chains were all obtained from the same sample, sequenced in a study of cytomegalovirus exposure and HLA in healthy donors. With 60 Vbeta and 13 Jbeta primers, the PCR was carried out. TCRdb keeps only in-frame clones here, not all; method: immunoSEQ multiplex PCR. Of about 180,000 clones detected, 76% appear once; the ten largest clones hold around 1.6%. The specimen sequenced was PBMCs. These receptors came from a man aged 18 to 29 in good health and CMV-seronegative.

The chain links TRBV7-3 to TRBJ2-2, with a possible D match to TRBD1 (5 bases). This CDR3 comprises 14 residues. V was trimmed by 0 bases and J by 6 bases, leaving 8 bases between them. CDR1 and CDR2 from the germline V gene are SGHTA and FQGTGA. This CDR3 is CASSLTAGPGELFF. The CDR3 nucleotides are TGTGCCAGCAGCTTAACGGCAGGGCCCGGGGAGCTGTTTTTT.

This clone was picked up one time. This sequence joins TRBV5-8 and TRBJ1-5; 9 bases match TRBD1. The germline CDR1 and CDR2 sequences are SGHTS and YDEGEE. CDR3 size: 16 residues. V was pared by 4 bases and J by 2 bases, with 7 bases of the junction left unmatched. The CDR3 DNA sequence: TGTGCCAGCAGCCACGGGACAGGGTACGGCAATCAGCCCCAGCATTTT. It is translated as CASSHGTGYGNQPQHF.

This clone was found once. This sequence joins TRBV28 and TRBJ1-2; D not resolved. Deletions cut 3 bases from V and 8 bases from J, with 7 bases between. The germline CDR1 and CDR2 sequences are MDHEN and SYDVKM. This CDR3 comprises 11 residues. CDR3 amino acids: CASSFFQGYTF. CDR3 coding DNA: TGTGCCAGCAGTTTCTTTCAGGGCTACACCTTC.

This clone was seen a handful of times. The chain is built from TRBV2 and TRBJ2-2; perhaps TRBD2 as D (6 bases). Germline V gene sequence: CDR1 SNHLY, CDR2 FYNNEI. The germline V and J ends were trimmed by 6 bases and 5 bases, with 16 bases remaining between them. The CDR3 totals 15 residues. Written as DNA, the CDR3 is TGTGCCAGCAGAGAATGGGACTGGGGAACCGGGGAGCTGTTTTTT. This gives the protein CASREWDWGTGELFF.

This sequence joins TRBV10-3 and TRBJ1-1, with 9 bases that match TRBD1. There are 17 residues in the CDR3. The germline gives CDR1 ENHRY, CDR2 SYGVKD. Trimming at V came to 5 bases and at J to 3 bases, leaving 13 bases not matched to a gene. The CDR3 reads CAISNPGTGFQDTEAFF. The CDR3 DNA is TGTGCCATCAGTAATCCCGGGACAGGGTTTCAGGACACTGAAGCTTTCTTT.

This clone was counted once. V usage is TRBV20-1 and J usage is TRBJ1-1; unclear D gene. From germline, CDR1 is DFQATT and CDR2 SNEGSKA (reference sequence). This CDR3 contains 11 residues. Trimming removed 5 bases at V and 0 bases at J, with 4 bases between. This chain's CDR3 is CSAFMNTEAFF. The DNA of the CDR3 is TGCAGTGCTTTCATGAACACTGAAGCTTTCTTT.

The chain has TRBV30 and TRBJ1-3, with D perhaps TRBD1 (6 bases). V lost 2 bases to trimming and J lost 0 bases, with 14 bases between them. Germline CDR1 reads GTSNPN; CDR2 reads SVGIG (reference sequence). The CDR3 sequence is 16 residues long. Here the CDR3 reads CAWSFGRTASGNTIYF. In DNA form, the CDR3 reads TGTGCCTGGAGTTTTGGAAGGACAGCCTCTGGAAACACCATATATTTT.

This chain's CDR3 is CASSYERGREKLFF. DNA of the CDR3: TGTGCCAGCAGTTACGAAAGGGGGCGTGAAAAACTGTTTTTT. The chain employs TRBV6-6 and TRBJ1-4; the match to TRBD1 covers 7 bases. This CDR3 contains 14 residues. The trim removed 2 bases at V and 7 bases at J, leaving 4 bases unmatched. Germline V gives CDR1 MNHNY, CDR2 SVGAGI (reference sequence).

The chain employs TRBV6-5 and TRBJ1-1, with D maybe TRBD1 (5 bases). This CDR3 region has 15 residues. Trimming took off 2 bases at V and 2 bases at J, with 12 bases between the two ends. Germline V gene data show CDR1 as MNHEY and CDR2 as SVGAGI. The DNA of the CDR3 is TGTGCCAGCAGTTACGAGGGGAGGACAAACACTGAAGCTTTCTTT. Translation gives CASSYEGRTNTEAFF.

This chain uses TRBV6-1 with TRBJ1-2; D ambiguous. CDR3 length: 13 residues. Germline CDR1 reads MNHNS; CDR2 reads SASEGT. The V and J ends lost 6 bases and 7 bases respectively, with 15 bases between them. CDR3 protein: CASRTLGGSGYTF. CDR3 nucleotide sequence: TGTGCCAGCAGAACCTTAGGAGGGTCTGGCTACACCTTC.